The T cell receptor beta chain described here comes from a study of cytomegalovirus exposure and HLA in healthy donors. V was clipped by 0 bases and J by 0 bases, with 10 bases between them. The CDR3 has 16 amino acids. Germline-derived CDR1 and CDR2 are MNHEY and SVGAGI. Overall study findings and caveats: Another analysis was done later, and it associated over 15,000 TCR beta sequences with HLA alleles at 0.05 false discovery rate. Most likely, a cluster of highly shared sequence variants arose as a sequencing artifact. The authors excluded some V segments, including TRBV6-2 and TRBV6-3, as indistinguishable.

It was with 60 Vbeta and 13 Jbeta primers that the PCR ran. Some clones are missing from TCRdb's copy, which holds only in-frame ones; the method was immunoSEQ multiplex PCR. The table lists 150,000 to 250,000 clones, roughly 72% of them singletons. On this clone itself: What it recognizes is unknown.

Sequenced material: PBMCs. V is TRBV6-5 and J is TRBJ2-3; possibly TRBD2 for D (6 bases). This receptor was taken from a man under 40 in good health and CMV-seronegative. Here the CDR3 reads CASSYSRDPSTDTQYF. CDR3 DNA sequence: TGTGCCAGCAGTTACTCGCGGGACCCTAGCACAGATACGCAGTATTTT.